These T cell receptor beta chains were read from a single sample in a study of blood T cell repertoires in COVID-19. The method was immunoSEQ multiplex PCR; TCRdb's version includes in-frame clones alone and lacks a portion of them. There are approximately 40,000 clones in the sample; just over 90% occur only once, and 4.8% lies in the top ten. Sequencing was carried out using peripheral blood. Every receptor here comes from a human donor in a cohort sampled during active COVID-19. Both conserved end residues are part of each CDR3. D genes are given only for firm matches. Clone size is not always given. Where it is, it says once, few, many or a class for expanded clones.

D gene	clone size	J gene	CDR3 length	V gene	CDR3 DNA	CDR3 protein
TRBD1	-	TRBJ2-7	15	TRBV5-1	TGCGCCAGCAGCTTGGAAAGGACAGGGAGATACGAGCAGTACTTC	CASSLERTGRYEQYF
-	-	TRBJ2-6	16	TRBV28	TGTGCCAGCAGGGAGGTCCTAAGCTCTGGGGCCAACGTCCTGACTTTC	CASREVLSSGANVLTF
TRBD1	-	TRBJ2-7	16	TRBV15	TGTGCCACCAGCAGAGATTTGGGGACAGGGAACTACGAGCAGTACTTC	CATSRDLGTGNYEQYF
TRBD1	-	TRBJ2-7	14	TRBV2	TGTGCCAGCAGACCCGACAGGGGAAGCTACGAGCAGTACTTC	CASRPDRGSYEQYF
-	few	TRBJ1-2	13	TRBV9	TGTGCCAGCAGCCCCCGCGGGGCGGATGGCTACACCTTC	CASSPRGADGYTF
-	-	TRBJ1-1	14	TRBV7-9	TGTGCCAGCAGCTCTAGCGGGGAGAACACTGAAGCTTTCTTT	CASSSSGENTEAFF
TRBD1	-	TRBJ2-2	15	TRBV5-5	TGTGCCAGCAGCCCGGGACAGGGCAGGACCGGGGAGCTGTTTTTT	CASSPGQGRTGELFF
TRBD1	-	TRBJ1-2	15	TRBV2	TGTGCCAGCAGTGAAAGGGGACAGGGTTATGGGGGCTACACCTTC	CASSERGQGYGGYTF
-	few	TRBJ2-1	16	TRBV10-1	TGCGCCAGCAGTGGGGGGGCGGGAGTAGGTTACAATGAGCAGTTCTTC	CASSGGAGVGYNEQFF
-	-	TRBJ1-1	16	TRBV7-2	TGTGCCAGCAGCTTAGGGCCGGGGATTATGAACACTGAAGCTTTCTTT	CASSLGPGIMNTEAFF
-	once	TRBJ2-2	12	TRBV28	TGTGCCAGCAGGCTCGGGACCGGGGAGCTGTTTTTT	CASRLGTGELFF
-	-	TRBJ1-2	13	TRBV20-1	TGCAGTGCTAGTAACCGGGGGACTCGTGGCTACACCTTC	CSASNRGTRGYTF
TRBD1	-	TRBJ1-5	15	TRBV27	TGTGCCAGCAGTTCCGGGACAGGGGAACGGCAGCCCCAGCATTTT	CASSSGTGERQPQHF
TRBD1	-	TRBJ1-2	16	TRBV5-1	TGCGCCAGCAGCCCCTCCCGGGACAGGGGGGAGGGTGGCTACACCTTC	CASSPSRDRGEGGYTF
-	-	TRBJ1-3	17	TRBV3-1/TRBV3-2	TGTGCCAGCAGCCAAGAGGGACATACGATCTCTGGAAACACCATATATTTT	CASSQEGHTISGNTIYF
TRBD1	-	TRBJ1-1	14	TRBV5-1	TGCGCCAGCAGCTCGGGACAGCCGAACACTGAAGCTTTCTTT	CASSSGQPNTEAFF
TRBD2	once	TRBJ2-5	15	TRBV19	TGTGCTACCAGTATATCAGCGGGAGGGTGGGAGACCCAGTACTTC	CATSISAGGWETQYF
-	-	TRBJ1-4	14	TRBV30	TGTGCCCCACAGGGAGCGCTGACTAATGAAAAACTGTTTTTT	CAPQGALTNEKLFF
TRBD2	-	TRBJ2-1	15	TRBV28	TGTGCCAGCAGTGGGACTAGCAAGGCTTACAATGAGCAGTTCTTC	CASSGTSKAYNEQFF
-	-	TRBJ1-2	14	TRBV10-1	TGCGCCAGCAGTCCCGGGACAAATAACTATGGCTACACCTTC	CASSPGTNNYGYTF
TRBD2	-	TRBJ2-1	16	TRBV5-1	TGCGCCAGCAGTCTATCCAATAGCGGGACTTACAATGAGCAGTTCTTC	CASSLSNSGTYNEQFF
TRBD1	-	TRBJ2-5	14	TRBV5-5	TGTGCCAGCAGCGTCACAGGGGCGGGAGAGACCCAGTACTTC	CASSVTGAGETQYF
-	once	TRBJ2-3	12	TRBV6-2/TRBV6-3	TGTGCCAGCAGTTCCGGGACAACAACGCAGTATTTT	CASSSGTTTQYF
-	-	TRBJ1-1	15	TRBV21-1	TGTGCCAGCAGCGGGACAGGGGCACAGGACACTGAAGCTTTCTTT	CASSGTGAQDTEAFF
TRBD1	once	TRBJ1-1	14	TRBV5-1	TGCGCCAGCAGCCTCTGGACAGGGGGGACTGAAGCTTTCTTT	CASSLWTGGTEAFF
TRBD2	-	TRBJ2-1	16	TRBV7-8	TGTGCCAGCAGCTCGCGACTAGCGGGATCAAGTAATGAGCAGTTCTTC	CASSSRLAGSSNEQFF
TRBD2	-	TRBJ2-5	14	TRBV5-4	TGTGCCAGCAGTAGCGGGACTGCACGTGAGACCCAGTACTTC	CASSSGTARETQYF
-	-	TRBJ1-1	13	TRBV6-6	TGTGCCAGCAGTTTTCGGGAAGCGCCTGAAGCTTTCTTT	CASSFREAPEAFF
-	-	TRBJ2-2	16	TRBV7-2	TGTGCCAGCAGCTTGAGGGACACCTTAAACACCGGGGAGCTGTTTTTT	CASSLRDTLNTGELFF
-	-	TRBJ1-4	12	TRBV28	TGTGCCAGCTCGGGTACTAATGAAAAACTGTTTTTT	CASSGTNEKLFF
-	-	TRBJ2-2	15	TRBV10-3	TGTGCCATCAGAACCGGGACAAAGTCCGCCGGGGAGCTGTTTTTT	CAIRTGTKSAGELFF
-	-	TRBJ1-6	14	TRBV7-2	TGTGCCAGCAGTAGGGGCCAGTCAAATTCACCCCTCCACTTT	CASSRGQSNSPLHF
TRBD2	once	TRBJ2-7	13	TRBV30	TGTGCCTGGACTAGCGGGAGTAGGGGCGAGCAGTACTTC	CAWTSGSRGEQYF
TRBD1	-	TRBJ1-2	15	TRBV6-2/TRBV6-3	TGTGCCAGCAGTTATAGCCCGGGACAGATCTATGGCTACACCTTC	CASSYSPGQIYGYTF
-	-	TRBJ2-4	17	TRBV10-1	TGCGCCAGCAATGGTAGCGGACGGAAACTAGCCAAAAACATTCAGTACTTC	CASNGSGRKLAKNIQYF
-	-	TRBJ2-2	16	TRBV2	TGTGCCAGCAGTGAAGTGGGGGCCCTAAACACCGGGGAGCTGTTTTTT	CASSEVGALNTGELFF
TRBD1	-	TRBJ2-7	14	TRBV2	TGTGCCAGCAGCCGGACAGGGGATGTGGGTGAGCAGTACTTC	CASSRTGDVGEQYF
-	-	TRBJ1-1	11	TRBV30	TGTGCCTGGAGTGGTTGGAGCGAAGCTTTCTTT	CAWSGWSEAFF
TRBD1	-	TRBJ1-1	14	TRBV19	TGTGCCAGTAGTAGGGACAGGGGGAACACTGAAGCTTTCTTT	CASSRDRGNTEAFF
-	-	TRBJ2-5	13	TRBV20-1	TGCAGTGCTAGTGTGGGACGGGACACGACCCAGTACTTC	CSASVGRDTTQYF
TRBD1	-	TRBJ2-1	15	TRBV10-3	TGTGCCATCAGAAGACAGGGGTCCCCCTACAATGAGCAGTTCTTC	CAIRRQGSPYNEQFF
-	-	TRBJ1-5	14	TRBV18	TGTGCCAGCTCACTCGAAGGGGGCAATCAGCCCCAGCATTTT	CASSLEGGNQPQHF
-	few	TRBJ2-1	17	TRBV5-1	TGCGCCAGCAGCTTCATCCCTACCCGGGGGTCAAACAATGAGCAGTTCTTC	CASSFIPTRGSNNEQFF
TRBD2	-	TRBJ2-3	14	TRBV9	TGTGCCAGCAGCGCCCGGACTAGCCTAGATACGCAGTATTTT	CASSARTSLDTQYF
-	-	TRBJ2-5	15	TRBV19	TGTGCCAGTAGTATAGGGGCTAGCCCCCGAGAGACCCAGTACTTC	CASSIGASPRETQYF
-	-	TRBJ2-6	18	TRBV5-1	TGCGCCAGCAGCTTGGCCAATGAGGTTTTCAGTCGTAGCTCCGTCCTGACTTTC	CASSLANEVFSRSSVLTF
TRBD1	-	TRBJ2-2	15	TRBV28	TGTGCCAGCAGTTTTAGGGACAGGGTTACCGGGGAGCTGTTTTTT	CASSFRDRVTGELFF